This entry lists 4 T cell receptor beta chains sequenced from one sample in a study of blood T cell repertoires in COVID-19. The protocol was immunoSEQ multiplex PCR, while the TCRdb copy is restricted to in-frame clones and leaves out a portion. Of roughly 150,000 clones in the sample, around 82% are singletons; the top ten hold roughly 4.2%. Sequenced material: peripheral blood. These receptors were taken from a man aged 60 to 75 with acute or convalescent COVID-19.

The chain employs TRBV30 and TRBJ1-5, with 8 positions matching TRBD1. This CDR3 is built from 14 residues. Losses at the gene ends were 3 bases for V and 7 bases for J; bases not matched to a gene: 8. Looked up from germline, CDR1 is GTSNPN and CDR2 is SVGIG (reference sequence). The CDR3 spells CAWSRGQGKQPQHF. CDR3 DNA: TGTGCCTGGAGCAGGGGGCAGGGGAAGCAGCCCCAGCATTTT. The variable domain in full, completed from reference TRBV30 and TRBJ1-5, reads SQTIHQWPATLVQPVGSPLSLECTVEGTSNPNLYWYRQAAGRGLQLLFYSVGIGQISSEVPQNLSASRPQDRQFILSSKKLLLSDSGFYLCAWSRGQGKQPQHFGDGTRLSIL.

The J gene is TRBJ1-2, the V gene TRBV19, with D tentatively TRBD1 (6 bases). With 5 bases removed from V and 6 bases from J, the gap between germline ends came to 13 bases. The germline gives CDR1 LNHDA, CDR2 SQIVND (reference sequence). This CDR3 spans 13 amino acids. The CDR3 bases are TGTGCCAGTAGTGCCACAGGGCTCGATGGCTACACCTTC. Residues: CASSATGLDGYTF.

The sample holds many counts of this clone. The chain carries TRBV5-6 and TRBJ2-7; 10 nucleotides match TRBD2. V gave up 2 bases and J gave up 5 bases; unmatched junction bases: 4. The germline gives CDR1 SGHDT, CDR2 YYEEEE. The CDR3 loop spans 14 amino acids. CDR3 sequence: CASSFGLAGDEQYF. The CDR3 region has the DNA TGTGCCAGCAGCTTTGGGCTAGCGGGAGACGAGCAGTACTTC.

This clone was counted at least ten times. The CDR3 region has the DNA TGTGCCAGCAGCTTAGCGGGGGTCCCGGGACAGGGGTACTCCTACGAGCAGTACTTC. Protein: CASSLAGVPGQGYSYEQYF. The V gene is TRBV7-6, the J gene TRBJ2-7, with 10 bases matching TRBD1. The CDR3 totals 19 residues. From germline, CDR1 is SGHVS and CDR2 FNYEAQ. V gave up 0 bases and J gave up 0 bases; unmatched junction bases: 11.